This T cell receptor beta chain was obtained from a study of shared clonotypes between healthy human individuals. About the research overall: CD4 naive and memory got three plates each, CD8 naive two, CD8 memory one. Study-level points and caveats: Clonotype sharing among donors was thought likely to change with sequencing depth.

Trimming at V came to 5 bases and at J to 4 bases, leaving 3 bases not matched to a gene. The CDR3 sequence is 13 residues long. CDR1 and CDR2 from the germline V gene are MNHNS and SASEGT. The method was immunoSEQ multiplex PCR; TCRdb's version includes in-frame clones alone and lacks a portion of them. In the table there are 500,000 to 550,000 clones, roughly 95% of which are singletons. About this clone: Antigen specificity is unknown.

The sample taken for sequencing was naive CD4+ T cells sorted from blood. Subset in this sample: CD45RA+ positively selected. The V gene is TRBV6-1, the J gene TRBJ2-5; 8 bases fit TRBD2. The sequence was collected from a woman in her 30s in good health. DNA of the CDR3: TGTGCCAGCAGTCAGGGACTAGGAGAGACCCAGTACTTC. It encodes CASSQGLGETQYF.